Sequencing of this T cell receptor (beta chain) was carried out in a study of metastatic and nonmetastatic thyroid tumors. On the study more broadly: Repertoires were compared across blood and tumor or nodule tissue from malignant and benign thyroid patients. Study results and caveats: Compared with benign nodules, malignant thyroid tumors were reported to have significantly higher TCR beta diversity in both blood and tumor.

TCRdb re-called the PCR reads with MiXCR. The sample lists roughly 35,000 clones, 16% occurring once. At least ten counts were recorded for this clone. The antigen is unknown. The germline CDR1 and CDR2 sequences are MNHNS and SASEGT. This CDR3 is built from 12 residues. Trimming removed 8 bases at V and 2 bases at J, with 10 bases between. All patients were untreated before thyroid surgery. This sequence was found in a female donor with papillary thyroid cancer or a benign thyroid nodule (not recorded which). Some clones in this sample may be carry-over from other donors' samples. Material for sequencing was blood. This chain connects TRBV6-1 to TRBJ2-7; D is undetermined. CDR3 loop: CASWTSPYEQYF. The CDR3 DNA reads TGTGCCAGCTGGACCTCACCCTACGAGCAGTACTTC.